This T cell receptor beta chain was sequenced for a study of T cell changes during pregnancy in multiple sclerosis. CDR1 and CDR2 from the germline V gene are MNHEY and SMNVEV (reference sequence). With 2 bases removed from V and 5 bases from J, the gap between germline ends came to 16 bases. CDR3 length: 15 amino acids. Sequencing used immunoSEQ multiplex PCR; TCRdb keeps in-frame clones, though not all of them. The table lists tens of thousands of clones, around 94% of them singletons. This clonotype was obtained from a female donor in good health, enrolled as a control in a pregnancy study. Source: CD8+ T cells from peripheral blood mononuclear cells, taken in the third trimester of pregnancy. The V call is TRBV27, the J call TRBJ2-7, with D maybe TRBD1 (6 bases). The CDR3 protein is CASSLPGVPFNEQYF. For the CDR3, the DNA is TGTGCCAGCAGTTTACCAGGGGTGCCATTCAACGAGCAGTACTTC.